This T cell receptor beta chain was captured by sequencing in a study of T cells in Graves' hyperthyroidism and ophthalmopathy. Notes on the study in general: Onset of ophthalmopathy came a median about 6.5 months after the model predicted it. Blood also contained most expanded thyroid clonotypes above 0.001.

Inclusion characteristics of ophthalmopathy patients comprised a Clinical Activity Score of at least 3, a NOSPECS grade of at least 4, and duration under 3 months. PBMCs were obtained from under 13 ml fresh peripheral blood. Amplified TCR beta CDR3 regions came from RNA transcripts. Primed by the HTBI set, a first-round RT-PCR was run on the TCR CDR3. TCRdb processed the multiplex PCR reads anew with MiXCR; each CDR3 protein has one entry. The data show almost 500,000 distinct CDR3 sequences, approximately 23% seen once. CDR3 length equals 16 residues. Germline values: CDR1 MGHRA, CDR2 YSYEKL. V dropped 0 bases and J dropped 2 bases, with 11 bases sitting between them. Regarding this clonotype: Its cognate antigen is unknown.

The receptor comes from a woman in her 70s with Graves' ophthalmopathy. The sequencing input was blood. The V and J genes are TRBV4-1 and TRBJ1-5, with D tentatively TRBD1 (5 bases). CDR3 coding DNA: TGCGCCAGCAGCCAAGATGGGGGGGTGGGCAATCAGCCCCAGCATTTT. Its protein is CASSQDGGVGNQPQHF.